This TCR beta chain is from a study of response to subunit inactivated influenza vaccine. The CDR3 sequence is 15 residues long. The V and J ends lost 3 bases and 3 bases respectively, with 14 bases between them. General observations from the study: There was a suggestion from the authors that each seasonal influenza vaccination recruits few new T cells.

TCRdb analysed the RT-PCR reads with MiXCR anew, one entry per CDR3 protein. This sample has roughly 520,000 distinct CDR3 sequences, with over 25% found just once. Notes on this clonotype: Its target is not known.

This chain links TRBV12-3 or TRBV12-4 with TRBJ2-5; D might be TRBD1 or TRBD2, each matching 6 bases. This sample comprised CD4+ T cells sorted from PBMCs, obtained 4 to 6 days after vaccination. This receptor was identified in a man aged 45-65 years who received an inactivated influenza vaccine. Here the CDR3 reads CASSLAGGREETQYF. Here the CDR3 DNA reads TGTGCCAGCAGTTTGGCCGGGGGCAGGGAAGAGACCCAGTACTTC.